This T cell receptor (beta chain) was recovered during a study of blood T cell repertoires in COVID-19. Study background: Acute and convalescent COVID-19 samples came from the United States, Italy and Spain.

The germline V gene has CDR1 SGHTA and CDR2 FQGNSA. The CDR3 is made up of 16 amino acids. The V and J ends lost 2 bases and 7 bases, in that order; junction bases with no gene match: 9. TCRdb's table, derived via immunoSEQ multiplex PCR, lists solely in-frame clones and lacks some. The sample has roughly 110,000 clones, roughly 84% seen once. Sequenced: peripheral blood. The V call is TRBV7-2, the J call TRBJ2-1, with TRBD2 identical over 9 bases. This TCR was sampled from a human donor in a cohort sampled during active COVID-19. The CDR3 bases are TGTGCCAGCAGCTTAATGCGGGTAGCGGGAGTAAATGAGCAGTTCTTC. This encodes CASSLMRVAGVNEQFF.